This T cell receptor beta chain stems from a study of Graves' ophthalmopathy and Graves' hyperthyroidism. In its sample, this clonotype was seen many times. RNA transcripts provided the template for amplifying TCR beta CDR3 regions. Second-round multiplex PCR came after a first-round RT-PCR that employed HTBI primers. TCRdb analysed the multiplex PCR reads with MiXCR anew, one entry per CDR3 protein. The sample has roughly 600,000 distinct CDR3 sequences, about 35% seen once. It was on clinical symptoms, serum thyroxine, TRAb, thyroid ultrasound and orbital computed tomography that diagnosis relied. The ends were cut back, 0 bases at V and 2 bases at J, with 7 bases in the middle. The CDR3 sequence is 14 residues long. From germline, CDR1 is SEHNR and CDR2 FQNEAQ (reference sequence).

The chain is built from TRBV7-9 and TRBJ1-2; possibly TRBD1 for D (5 bases). Sequences were obtained from peripheral blood or thyroid tissue (not recorded which). This clonotype was sampled from an adult man with Graves' hyperthyroidism. The CDR3 spells CASSLADKNYGYTF. The CDR3 DNA follows: TGTGCCAGCAGCTTAGCGGACAAGAACTATGGCTACACCTTC.